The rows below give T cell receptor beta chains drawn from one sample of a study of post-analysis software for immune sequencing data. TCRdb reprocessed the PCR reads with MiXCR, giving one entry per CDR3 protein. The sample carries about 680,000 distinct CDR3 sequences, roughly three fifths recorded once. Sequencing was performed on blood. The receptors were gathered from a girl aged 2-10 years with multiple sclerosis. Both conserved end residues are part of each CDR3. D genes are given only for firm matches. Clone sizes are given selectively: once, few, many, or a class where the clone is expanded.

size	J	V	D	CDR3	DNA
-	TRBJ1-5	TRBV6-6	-	CASSSSQGKWGNQPQHF	TGTGCCAGCAGTTCCTCCCAGGGGAAATGGGGCAATCAGCCCCAGCATTTT
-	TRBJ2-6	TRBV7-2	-	CASSLRSYGANVLTF	TGTGCCAGCAGCTTAAGGAGTTATGGGGCCAACGTCCTGACTTTC
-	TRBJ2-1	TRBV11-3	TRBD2	CASSAERGGGEQFF	TGTGCCAGCAGCGCAGAGCGGGGGGGCGGGGAGCAGTTCTTC
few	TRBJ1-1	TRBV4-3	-	CASSRGGGDTEAFF	TGCGCCAGCAGCCGAGGAGGTGGGGACACTGAAGCTTTCTTT
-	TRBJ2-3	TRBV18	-	CASSLEDRDTQYF	TGTGCCAGCTCACTAGAGGACCGAGATACGCAGTATTTT
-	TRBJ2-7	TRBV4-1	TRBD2	CASSHPSGGTYEQYF	TGCGCCAGCAGCCACCCTAGCGGGGGTACCTACGAGCAGTACTTC
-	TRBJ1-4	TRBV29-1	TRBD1	CSVQEGQANEKLFF	TGCAGCGTTCAGGAAGGACAGGCTAATGAAAAACTGTTTTTT
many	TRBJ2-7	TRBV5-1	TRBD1	CASSWDRSYEQYF	TGTGCCAGCAGTTGGGACAGGAGCTACGAGCAGTACTTC
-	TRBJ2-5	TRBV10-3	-	CAISESKRQETQYF	TGTGCCATCAGTGAGTCCAAACGGCAAGAGACCCAGTACTTC
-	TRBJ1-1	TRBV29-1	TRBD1	CSVLRQGGDTEAFF	TGCAGCGTCCTGAGACAGGGAGGGGACACTGAAGCTTTCTTT
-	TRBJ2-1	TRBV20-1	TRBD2	CSAYSGRAIYNEQFF	TGCAGTGCTTATAGCGGGAGGGCCATTTACAATGAGCAGTTCTTC
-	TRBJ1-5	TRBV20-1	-	CSARDPVAGDRQPQHF	TGCAGTGCTAGAGATCCCGTGGCAGGGGATCGCCAGCCCCAGCATTTT
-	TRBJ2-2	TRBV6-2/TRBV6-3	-	CASSYRTATNTGELFF	TGTGCCAGCAGTTACCGGACAGCTACGAACACCGGGGAGCTGTTTTTT
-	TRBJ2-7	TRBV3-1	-	CASSQGQHYEQYF	TGTGCCAGCAGCCAAGGGCAGCACTACGAGCAGTACTTC
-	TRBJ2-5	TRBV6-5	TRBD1	CASSYSYRGEETQYF	TGTGCCAGCAGTTACTCGTACAGGGGTGAGGAGACCCAGTACTTC
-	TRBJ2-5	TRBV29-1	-	CAVGTGETQYF	TGCGCGGTGGGAACGGGGGAGACCCAGTACTTC
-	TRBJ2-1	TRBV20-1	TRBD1	CSARVISTGNYNEQFF	TGCAGTGCTAGAGTTATTTCGACAGGGAACTACAATGAGCAGTTCTTC
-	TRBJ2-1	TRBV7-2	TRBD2	CASSLVAQRLAGTYNEQFF	TGTGCCAGCAGCTTAGTAGCCCAACGACTAGCGGGGACGTACAATGAGCAGTTCTTC
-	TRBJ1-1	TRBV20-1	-	CSAGDQRMNTEAFF	TGCAGTGCGGGGGACCAGAGGATGAACACTGAAGCTTTCTTT
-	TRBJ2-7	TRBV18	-	CASSPRQGAGNEQYF	TGTGCCAGCTCACCTAGGCAAGGCGCGGGGAACGAGCAGTACTTC
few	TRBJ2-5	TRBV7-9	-	CASSDPSRGETQYF	TGTGCCAGCAGCGATCCCAGCAGGGGCGAGACCCAGTACTTC
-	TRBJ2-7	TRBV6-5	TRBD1	CASRLGQGPDEQYF	TGTGCCAGCAGACTAGGACAGGGTCCCGACGAGCAGTACTTC
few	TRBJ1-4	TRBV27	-	CASSPGPMREEKLFF	TGTGCCAGCAGTCCAGGACCCATGAGAGAGGAAAAACTGTTTTTT
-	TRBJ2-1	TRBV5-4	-	CASSWGFGVYEQFF	TGTGCCAGCAGCTGGGGGTTCGGCGTCTATGAGCAGTTCTTC